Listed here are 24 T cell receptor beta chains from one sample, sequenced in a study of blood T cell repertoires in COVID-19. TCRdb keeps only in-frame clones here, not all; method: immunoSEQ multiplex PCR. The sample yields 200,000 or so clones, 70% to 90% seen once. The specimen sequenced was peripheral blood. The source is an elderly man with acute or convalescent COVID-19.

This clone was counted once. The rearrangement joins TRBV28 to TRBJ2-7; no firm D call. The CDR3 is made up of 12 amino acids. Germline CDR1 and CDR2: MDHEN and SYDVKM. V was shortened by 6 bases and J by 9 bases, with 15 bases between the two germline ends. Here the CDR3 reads CASSTPILTQYF. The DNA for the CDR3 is TGTGCCAGCAGCACTCCGATCCTTACGCAGTACTTC. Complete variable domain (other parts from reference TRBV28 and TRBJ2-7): DVKVTQSSRYLVKRTGEKVFLECVQDMDHENMFWYRQDPGLGLRLIYFSYDVKMKEKGDIPEGYSVSREKKERFSLILESASTNQTSMYLCASSTPILTQYFGPGTRLTVT.

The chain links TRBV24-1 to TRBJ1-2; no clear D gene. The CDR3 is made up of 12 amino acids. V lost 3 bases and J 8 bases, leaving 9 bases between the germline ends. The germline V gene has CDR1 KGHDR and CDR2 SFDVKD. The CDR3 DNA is TGTGCCACCAGTGATGTCGCGAACGGCTACACCTTC. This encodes CATSDVANGYTF.

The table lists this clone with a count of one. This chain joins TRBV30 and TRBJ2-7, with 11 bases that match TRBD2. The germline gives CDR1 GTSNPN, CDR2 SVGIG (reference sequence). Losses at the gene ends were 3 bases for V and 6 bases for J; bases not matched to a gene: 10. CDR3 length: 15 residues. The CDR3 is CAWRVIAGGPCEQYV. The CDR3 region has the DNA TGTGCCTGGAGGGTTATAGCGGGAGGGCCCTGCGAGCAGTACGTC.

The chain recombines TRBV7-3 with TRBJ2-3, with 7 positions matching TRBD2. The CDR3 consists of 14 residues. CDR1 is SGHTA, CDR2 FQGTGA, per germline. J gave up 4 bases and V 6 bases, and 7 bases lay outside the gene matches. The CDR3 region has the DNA TGTGCCAGCAGTTTAGCGGGTCTTCCAGATACGCAGTATTTT. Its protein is CASSLAGLPDTQYF.

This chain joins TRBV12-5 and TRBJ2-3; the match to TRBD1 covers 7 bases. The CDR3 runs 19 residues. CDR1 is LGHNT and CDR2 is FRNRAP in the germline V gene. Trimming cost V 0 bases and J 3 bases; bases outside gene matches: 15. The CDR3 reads CASGLVFRQQGTRTDTQYF. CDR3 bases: TGTGCTAGTGGTTTGGTTTTCAGACAACAGGGGACCAGGACAGATACGCAGTATTTT.

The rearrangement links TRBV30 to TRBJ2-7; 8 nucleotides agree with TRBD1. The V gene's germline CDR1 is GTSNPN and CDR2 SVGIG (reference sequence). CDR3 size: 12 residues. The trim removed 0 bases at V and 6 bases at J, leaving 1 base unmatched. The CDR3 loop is CAWSVTGGEQYF. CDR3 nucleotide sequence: TGTGCCTGGAGTGTAACAGGGGGCGAGCAGTACTTC.

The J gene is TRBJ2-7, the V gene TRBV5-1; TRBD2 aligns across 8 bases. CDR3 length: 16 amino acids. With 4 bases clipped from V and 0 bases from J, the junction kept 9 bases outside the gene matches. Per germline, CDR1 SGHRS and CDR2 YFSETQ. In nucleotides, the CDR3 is TGCGCCAGCAGCCCCACCCCGACTAGCGCCTCCTACGAGCAGTACTTC. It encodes CASSPTPTSASYEQYF.

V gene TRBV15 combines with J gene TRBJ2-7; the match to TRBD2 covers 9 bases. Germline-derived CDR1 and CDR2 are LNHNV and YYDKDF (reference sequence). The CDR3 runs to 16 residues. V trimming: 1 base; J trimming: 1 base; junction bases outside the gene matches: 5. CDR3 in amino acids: CATSRVKTSGSYEQYF. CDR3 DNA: TGTGCCACCAGCAGAGTAAAGACTAGCGGTTCCTACGAGCAGTACTTC.

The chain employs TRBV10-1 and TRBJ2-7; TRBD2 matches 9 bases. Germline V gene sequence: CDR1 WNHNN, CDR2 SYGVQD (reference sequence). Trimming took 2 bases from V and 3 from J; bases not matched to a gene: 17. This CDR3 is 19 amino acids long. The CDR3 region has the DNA TGCGCCAGCAGTGAGGATCCGGTCAGCGGCGGGAGGGAAGGCTACGAGCAGTACGTC. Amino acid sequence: CASSEDPVSGGREGYEQYV.

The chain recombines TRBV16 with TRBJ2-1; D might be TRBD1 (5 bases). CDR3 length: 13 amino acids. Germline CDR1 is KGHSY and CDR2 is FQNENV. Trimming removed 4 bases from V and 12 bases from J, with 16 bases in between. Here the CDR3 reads CASSPVGADRQFF. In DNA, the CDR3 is TGTGCCAGCAGCCCAGTAGGGGCTGATAGGCAGTTCTTC.

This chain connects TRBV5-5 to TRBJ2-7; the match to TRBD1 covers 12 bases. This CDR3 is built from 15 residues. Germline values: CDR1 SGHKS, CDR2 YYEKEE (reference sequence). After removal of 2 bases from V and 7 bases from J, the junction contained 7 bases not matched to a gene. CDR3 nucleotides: TGTGCCAGCAGCTTACTACGGGACAGGGGGCATGAGCAGTACTTC. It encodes CASSLLRDRGHEQYF.

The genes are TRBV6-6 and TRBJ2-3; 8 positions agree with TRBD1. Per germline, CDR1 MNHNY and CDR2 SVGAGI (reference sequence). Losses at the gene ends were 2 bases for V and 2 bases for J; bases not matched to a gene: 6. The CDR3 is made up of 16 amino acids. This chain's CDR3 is CASSYGGTGYTDTQYF. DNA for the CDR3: TGTGCCAGCAGTTACGGAGGGACAGGCTACACAGATACGCAGTATTTT.

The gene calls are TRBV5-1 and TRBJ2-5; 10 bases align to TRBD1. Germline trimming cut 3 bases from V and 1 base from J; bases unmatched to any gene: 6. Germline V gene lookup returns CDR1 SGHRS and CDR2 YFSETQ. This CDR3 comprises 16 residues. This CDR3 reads CASSSPGTGVQETQYF. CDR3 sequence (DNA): TGCGCCAGCAGCTCCCCCGGGACAGGGGTCCAAGAGACCCAGTACTTC. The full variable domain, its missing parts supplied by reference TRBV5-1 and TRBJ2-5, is KAGVTQTPRYLIKTRGQQVTLSCSPISGHRSVSWYQQTPGQGLQFLFEYFSETQRNKGNFPGRFSGRQFSNSRSEMNVSTLELGDSALYLCASSSPGTGVQETQYFGPGTRLLVL.

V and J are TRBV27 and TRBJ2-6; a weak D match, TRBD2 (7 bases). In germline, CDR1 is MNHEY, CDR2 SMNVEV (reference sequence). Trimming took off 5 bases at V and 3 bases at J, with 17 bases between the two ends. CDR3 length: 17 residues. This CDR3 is CASSGGALIFGANVLTF. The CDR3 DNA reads TGTGCCAGCAGTGGGGGGGCTTTAATCTTTGGGGCCAACGTCCTGACTTTC.

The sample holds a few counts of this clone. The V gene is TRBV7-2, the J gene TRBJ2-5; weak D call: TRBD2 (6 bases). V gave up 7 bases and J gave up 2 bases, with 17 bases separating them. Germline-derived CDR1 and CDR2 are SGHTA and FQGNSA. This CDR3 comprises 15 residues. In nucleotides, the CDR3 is TGTGCCAGCAACCACGGGACGGGGGAACAAGAGACCCAGTACTTC. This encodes CASNHGTGEQETQYF.

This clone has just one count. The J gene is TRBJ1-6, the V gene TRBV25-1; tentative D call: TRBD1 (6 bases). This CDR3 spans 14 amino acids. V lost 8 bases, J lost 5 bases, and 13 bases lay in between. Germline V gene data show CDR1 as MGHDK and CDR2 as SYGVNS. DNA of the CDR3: TGTGCCAGCGAATGGGGACACAATAATTCACCCCTCCACTTT. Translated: CASEWGHNNSPLHF.

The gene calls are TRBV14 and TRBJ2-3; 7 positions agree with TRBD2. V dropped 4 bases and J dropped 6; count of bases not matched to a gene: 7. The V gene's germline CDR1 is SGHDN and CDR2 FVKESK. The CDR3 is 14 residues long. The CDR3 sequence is CASSPSGAHDTQYF. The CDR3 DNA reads TGTGCCAGCAGCCCCAGCGGGGCTCATGATACGCAGTATTTT.

CDR3 DNA: TGTGCCAGCAGTTCTACCCCTTGGGGGAGGGGCACAGATACGCAGTATTTT. Protein product: CASSSTPWGRGTDTQYF. The gene calls are TRBV27 and TRBJ2-3, with 7 bases that match TRBD2. The germline V gene has CDR1 MNHEY and CDR2 SMNVEV (reference sequence). There are 17 residues in the CDR3. V gave up 4 bases and J gave up 1 base; unmatched junction bases: 11.

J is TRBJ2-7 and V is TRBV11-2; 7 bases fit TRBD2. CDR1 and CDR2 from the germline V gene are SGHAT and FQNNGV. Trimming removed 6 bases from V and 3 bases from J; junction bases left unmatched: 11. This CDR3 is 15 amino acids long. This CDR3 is CASRLSGTGLYEQYF. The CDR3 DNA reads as TGTGCCAGCAGGTTGAGCGGGACCGGACTCTACGAGCAGTACTTC.

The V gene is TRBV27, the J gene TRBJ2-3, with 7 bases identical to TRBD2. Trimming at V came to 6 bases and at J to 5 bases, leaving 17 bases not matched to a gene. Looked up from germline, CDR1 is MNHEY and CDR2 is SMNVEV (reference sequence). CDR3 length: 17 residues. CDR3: CASRPRLWEGRGDTQYF. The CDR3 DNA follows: TGTGCCAGCAGACCCCGCCTCTGGGAGGGCCGGGGAGATACGCAGTATTTT.

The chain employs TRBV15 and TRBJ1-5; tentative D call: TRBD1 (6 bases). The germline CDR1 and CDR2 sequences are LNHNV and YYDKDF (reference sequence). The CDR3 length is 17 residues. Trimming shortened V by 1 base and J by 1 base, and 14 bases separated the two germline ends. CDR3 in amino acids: CATSRGNRVASNQPQHF. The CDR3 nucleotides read TGTGCCACCAGCAGAGGGAACAGGGTCGCCAGCAATCAGCCCCAGCATTTT. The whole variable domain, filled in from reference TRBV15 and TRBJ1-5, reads DAMVIQNPRYQVTQFGKPVTLSCSQTLNHNVMYWYQQKSSQAPKLLFHYYDKDFNNEADTPDNFQSRRPNTSFCFLDIRSPGLGDTAMYLCATSRGNRVASNQPQHFGDGTRLSIL.

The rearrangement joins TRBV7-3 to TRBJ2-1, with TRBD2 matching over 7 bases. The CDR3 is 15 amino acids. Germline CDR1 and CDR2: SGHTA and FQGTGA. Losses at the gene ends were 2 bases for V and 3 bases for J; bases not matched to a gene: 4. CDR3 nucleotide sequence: TGTGCCAGCAGCTTAGGTAGCGGGTTCTACAATGAGCAGTTCTTC. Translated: CASSLGSGFYNEQFF.

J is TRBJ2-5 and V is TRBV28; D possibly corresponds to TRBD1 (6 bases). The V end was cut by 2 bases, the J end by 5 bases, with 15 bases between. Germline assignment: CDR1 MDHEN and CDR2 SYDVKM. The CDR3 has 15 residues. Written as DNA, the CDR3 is TGTGCCAGCAGTTTAAGACCCGGGACAATCGAGACCCAGTACTTC. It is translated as CASSLRPGTIETQYF.

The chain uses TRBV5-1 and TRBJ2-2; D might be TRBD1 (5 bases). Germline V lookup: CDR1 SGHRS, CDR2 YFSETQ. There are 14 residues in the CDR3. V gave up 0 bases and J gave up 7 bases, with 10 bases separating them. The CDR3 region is CASSLDRIGGELFF. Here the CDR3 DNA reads TGCGCCAGCAGCTTGGACAGGATCGGCGGGGAGCTGTTTTTT.